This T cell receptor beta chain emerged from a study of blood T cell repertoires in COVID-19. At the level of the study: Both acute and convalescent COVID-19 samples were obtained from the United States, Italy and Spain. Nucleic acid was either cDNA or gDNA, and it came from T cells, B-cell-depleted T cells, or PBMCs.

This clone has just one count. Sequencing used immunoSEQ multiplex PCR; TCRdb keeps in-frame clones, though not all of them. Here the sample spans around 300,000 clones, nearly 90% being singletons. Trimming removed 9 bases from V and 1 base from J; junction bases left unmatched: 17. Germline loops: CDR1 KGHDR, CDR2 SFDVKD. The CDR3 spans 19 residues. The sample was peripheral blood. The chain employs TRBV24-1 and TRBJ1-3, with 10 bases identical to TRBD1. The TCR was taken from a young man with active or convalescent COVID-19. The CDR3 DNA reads TGTGCCACCCCGCCCCCCGGGACAGGGGTAGATGAGTCTGGAAACACCATATATTTT. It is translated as CATPPPGTGVDESGNTIYF.